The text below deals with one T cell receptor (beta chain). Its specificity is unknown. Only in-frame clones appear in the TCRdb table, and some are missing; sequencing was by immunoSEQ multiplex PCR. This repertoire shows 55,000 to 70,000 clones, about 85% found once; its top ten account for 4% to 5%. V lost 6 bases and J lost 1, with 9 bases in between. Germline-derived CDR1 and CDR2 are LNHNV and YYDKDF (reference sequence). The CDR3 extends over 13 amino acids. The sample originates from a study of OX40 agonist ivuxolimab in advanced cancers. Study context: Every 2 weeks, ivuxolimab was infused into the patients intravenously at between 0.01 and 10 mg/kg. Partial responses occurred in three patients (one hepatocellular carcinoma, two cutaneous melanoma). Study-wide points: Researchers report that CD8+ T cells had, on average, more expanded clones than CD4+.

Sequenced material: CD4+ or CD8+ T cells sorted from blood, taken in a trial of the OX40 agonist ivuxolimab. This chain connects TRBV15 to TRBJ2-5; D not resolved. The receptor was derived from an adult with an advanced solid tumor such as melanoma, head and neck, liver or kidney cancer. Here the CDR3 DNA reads TGTGCCACCAGGACGACTTTCCAAGAGACCCAGTACTTC. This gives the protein CATRTTFQETQYF.